These T cell receptor beta chains were read from a single sample in a study of CD8+ T cells in alopecia areata. The method was immunoSEQ multiplex PCR; TCRdb's version includes in-frame clones alone and lacks a portion of them. The table has around 69,000 clones, 55% to 65% seen once. The input for sequencing was CD8+ T cells sorted from blood, taken at week 0. These receptor sequences come from a human donor with alopecia areata. The CDR3 runs from the conserved cysteine through the conserved F or W. A D gene is named only where the DNA matches it firmly. The size of a clone is reported for some rows only, either as once, few or many, or as a class for expanded clones.

d_gene: .; v_gene: TRBV4-1; abundance: .; j_gene: TRBJ2-7; CDR3aa: CASSQEDYAYYEQYF; CDR3nt: TGCGCCAGCAGCCAAGAGGACTACGCCTACTACGAGCAGTACTTC
d_gene: .; v_gene: TRBV7-9; abundance: .; j_gene: TRBJ1-2; CDR3aa: CASSLAGTLDGYTF; CDR3nt: TGTGCCAGCAGCTTAGCCGGGACGCTGGATGGCTACACCTTC
d_gene: .; v_gene: TRBV19; abundance: .; j_gene: TRBJ2-4; CDR3aa: CATALMQENIQYF; CDR3nt: TGTGCTACAGCCCTCATGCAGGAGAACATTCAGTACTTC
d_gene: TRBD1; v_gene: TRBV7-9; abundance: .; j_gene: TRBJ1-6; CDR3aa: CASSAGQGIGSPLHF; CDR3nt: TGTGCCAGCAGCGCCGGACAGGGCATTGGCTCACCCCTCCACTTT
d_gene: .; v_gene: TRBV27; abundance: .; j_gene: TRBJ1-1; CDR3aa: CASSSSMNTEAFF; CDR3nt: TGTGCCAGCAGTTCCAGCATGAACACTGAAGCTTTCTTT
d_gene: TRBD2; v_gene: TRBV9; abundance: once; j_gene: TRBJ2-7; CDR3aa: CASSVSYGRYEQYF; CDR3nt: TGTGCCAGCAGCGTCTCGTACGGGAGGTACGAGCAGTACTTC
d_gene: .; v_gene: TRBV29-1; abundance: .; j_gene: TRBJ2-1; CDR3aa: CSVGIRGTVGDEQFF; CDR3nt: TGCAGCGTTGGGATTCGGGGGACAGTCGGGGATGAGCAGTTCTTC
d_gene: .; v_gene: TRBV27; abundance: few; j_gene: TRBJ2-7; CDR3aa: CASSWSGTASYEQYF; CDR3nt: TGTGCCAGCAGTTGGTCCGGGACGGCATCCTACGAGCAGTACTTC
d_gene: TRBD1; v_gene: TRBV7-9; abundance: .; j_gene: TRBJ1-2; CDR3aa: CASSSRTGGRRGYTF; CDR3nt: TGTGCCAGCAGCTCCAGGACAGGGGGACGACGGGGCTACACCTTC
d_gene: .; v_gene: TRBV7-2; abundance: .; j_gene: TRBJ1-2; CDR3aa: CASSRRRSDGYTF; CDR3nt: TGTGCCAGCAGCCGGAGACGAAGCGATGGCTACACCTTC
d_gene: .; v_gene: TRBV7-8; abundance: once; j_gene: TRBJ1-5; CDR3aa: CASRVGRNSNQPQHF; CDR3nt: TGTGCCAGCAGGGTAGGACGTAATAGCAATCAGCCCCAGCATTTT
d_gene: TRBD1; v_gene: TRBV4-3; abundance: once; j_gene: TRBJ2-1; CDR3aa: CASSQARDSFYNEQFF; CDR3nt: TGCGCCAGCAGCCAAGCTCGGGACAGCTTTTACAATGAGCAGTTCTTC
d_gene: .; v_gene: TRBV27; abundance: .; j_gene: TRBJ1-4; CDR3aa: CASRAGATNEKLFF; CDR3nt: TGTGCCAGCAGAGCAGGGGCAACTAATGAAAAACTGTTTTTT
d_gene: .; v_gene: TRBV7-9; abundance: .; j_gene: TRBJ2-5; CDR3aa: CASSDQETQYF; CDR3nt: TGTGCCAGCAGCGACCAAGAGACCCAGTACTTC
d_gene: TRBD2; v_gene: TRBV7-9; abundance: .; j_gene: TRBJ2-7; CDR3aa: CASSPPGWEGQRYEQYF; CDR3nt: TGTGCCAGCAGCCCCCCCGGGTGGGAGGGCCAGAGGTACGAGCAGTACTTC
d_gene: TRBD1; v_gene: TRBV6-6; abundance: .; j_gene: TRBJ2-5; CDR3aa: CATGQGDGWETQYF; CDR3nt: TGTGCCACAGGACAGGGGGATGGTTGGGAGACCCAGTACTTC
d_gene: .; v_gene: TRBV19; abundance: few; j_gene: TRBJ1-4; CDR3aa: CASRPTATNEKLFF; CDR3nt: TGTGCCAGTAGACCGACCGCAACTAATGAAAAACTGTTTTTT
d_gene: .; v_gene: TRBV4-3; abundance: .; j_gene: TRBJ2-7; CDR3aa: CASSGTRGPYEQYF; CDR3nt: TGCGCCAGCAGCGGCACACGGGGGCCCTACGAGCAGTACTTC
d_gene: .; v_gene: TRBV9; abundance: .; j_gene: TRBJ1-5; CDR3aa: CASSVVQEGPQHF; CDR3nt: TGTGCCAGCAGCGTAGTACAGGAAGGGCCCCAGCATTTT
d_gene: .; v_gene: TRBV10-3; abundance: .; j_gene: TRBJ2-7; CDR3aa: CAISEGGGGSRYEQYF; CDR3nt: TGTGCCATCAGTGAGGGTGGCGGGGGCTCCCGGTACGAGCAGTACTTC
d_gene: TRBD1; v_gene: TRBV5-6; abundance: .; j_gene: TRBJ2-5; CDR3aa: CASSVWDRGRETQYF; CDR3nt: TGTGCCAGCAGCGTGTGGGACAGGGGGAGAGAGACCCAGTACTTC
d_gene: TRBD2; v_gene: TRBV27; abundance: few; j_gene: TRBJ2-7; CDR3aa: CASSSGTSGMYEQYF; CDR3nt: TGTGCCAGCAGTTCCGGGACTAGCGGGATGTACGAGCAGTACTTC
d_gene: TRBD2; v_gene: TRBV30; abundance: .; j_gene: TRBJ2-3; CDR3aa: CAWSPGGITDTQYF; CDR3nt: TGTGCCTGGAGCCCGGGGGGTATCACAGATACGCAGTATTTT
d_gene: TRBD1; v_gene: TRBV14; abundance: .; j_gene: TRBJ1-2; CDR3aa: CASSQRGQGAVYGYTF; CDR3nt: TGTGCCAGCAGCCAACGGGGACAGGGCGCCGTCTATGGCTACACCTTC
d_gene: .; v_gene: TRBV9; abundance: few; j_gene: TRBJ2-1; CDR3aa: CASSEIALTYNEQFF; CDR3nt: TGTGCCAGCAGCGAAATAGCGCTTACCTACAATGAGCAGTTCTTC
d_gene: .; v_gene: TRBV4-1; abundance: .; j_gene: TRBJ1-2; CDR3aa: CASSQELTLSYGYTF; CDR3nt: TGCGCCAGCAGCCAAGAATTAACGCTTAGCTATGGCTACACCTTC
d_gene: TRBD1; v_gene: TRBV5-4; abundance: .; j_gene: TRBJ1-2; CDR3aa: CASSTPDRVENYGYTF; CDR3nt: TGTGCCAGCAGCACCCCGGACAGGGTAGAGAACTATGGCTACACCTTC
d_gene: .; v_gene: TRBV30; abundance: .; j_gene: TRBJ2-2; CDR3aa: CAWSVGSTGELFF; CDR3nt: TGTGCCTGGAGTGTAGGGAGCACCGGGGAGCTGTTTTTT
d_gene: .; v_gene: TRBV4-3; abundance: .; j_gene: TRBJ1-1; CDR3aa: CASSQDRGVGEAFF; CDR3nt: TGCGCCAGCAGCCAAGACCGGGGAGTAGGTGAAGCTTTCTTT
d_gene: .; v_gene: TRBV4-1; abundance: .; j_gene: TRBJ2-1; CDR3aa: CASSQERRNEQFF; CDR3nt: TGCGCCAGCAGCCAAGAGAGGCGGAATGAGCAGTTCTTC
d_gene: .; v_gene: TRBV4-3; abundance: .; j_gene: TRBJ2-7; CDR3aa: CASSQDGPYEQYF; CDR3nt: TGCGCCAGCAGCCAGGACGGGCCCTACGAGCAGTACTTC
d_gene: TRBD1; v_gene: TRBV27; abundance: .; j_gene: TRBJ2-7; CDR3aa: CASSLSGVRGSGWYEQYF; CDR3nt: TGTGCCAGCAGTTTAAGTGGCGTCAGGGGGTCAGGGTGGTACGAGCAGTACTTC
d_gene: .; v_gene: TRBV4-1; abundance: once; j_gene: TRBJ1-1; CDR3aa: CASSQSTVTHTEAFF; CDR3nt: TGCGCCAGCAGCCAATCGACAGTGACCCACACTGAAGCTTTCTTT
d_gene: .; v_gene: TRBV6-5; abundance: .; j_gene: TRBJ2-7; CDR3aa: CASSYSRDYEQYF; CDR3nt: TGTGCCAGCAGTTACTCGAGGGATTACGAGCAGTACTTC
d_gene: .; v_gene: TRBV27; abundance: .; j_gene: TRBJ1-5; CDR3aa: CASSLLAGGEGNQPQHF; CDR3nt: TGTGCCAGCAGTTTATTAGCCGGGGGTGAGGGCAATCAGCCCCAGCATTTT
d_gene: .; v_gene: TRBV7-9; abundance: .; j_gene: TRBJ1-1; CDR3aa: CASSLVNSREAFF; CDR3nt: TGTGCCAGCAGCTTAGTTAACAGTCGTGAAGCTTTCTTT